This T cell receptor (beta chain) was recorded in a study of blood T cell repertoires in COVID-19. The CDR3 runs to 13 residues. V was pared by 10 bases and J by 4 bases, with 15 bases between. Germline-derived CDR1 and CDR2 are KGHDR and SFDVKD. TCRdb's table, derived via immunoSEQ multiplex PCR, lists solely in-frame clones and lacks some. The sample has about 250,000 clones; 65% to 85% are singletons. The TCR sequence derives from a human donor in a cohort sampled during active COVID-19. The V call is TRBV24-1, the J call TRBJ2-5; D may be TRBD2 (6 bases). Material for sequencing was peripheral blood. CDR3 DNA sequence: TGTGCCACTCAGACTAGTTTTGTAGAGACCCAGTACTTC. Translated: CATQTSFVETQYF.